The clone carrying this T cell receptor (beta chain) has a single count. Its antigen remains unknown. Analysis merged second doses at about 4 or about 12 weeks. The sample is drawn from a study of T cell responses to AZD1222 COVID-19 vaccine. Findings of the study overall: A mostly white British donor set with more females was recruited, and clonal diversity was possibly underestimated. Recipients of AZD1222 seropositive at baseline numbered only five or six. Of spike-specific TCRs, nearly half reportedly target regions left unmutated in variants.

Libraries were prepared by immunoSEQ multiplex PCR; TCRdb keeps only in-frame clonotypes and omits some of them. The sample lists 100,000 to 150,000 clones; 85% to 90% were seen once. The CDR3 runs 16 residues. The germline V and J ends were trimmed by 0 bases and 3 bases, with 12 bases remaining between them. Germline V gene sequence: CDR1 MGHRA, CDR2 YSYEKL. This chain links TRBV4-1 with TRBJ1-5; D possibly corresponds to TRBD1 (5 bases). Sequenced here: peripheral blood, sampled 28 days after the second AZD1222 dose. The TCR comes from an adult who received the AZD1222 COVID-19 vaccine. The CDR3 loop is CASSQEFGQHNQPQHF. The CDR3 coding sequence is TGCGCCAGCAGCCAAGAATTCGGACAACACAATCAGCCCCAGCATTTT.